Listed below are T cell receptor beta chains from one sample, sequenced in a study of T cells in Graves' hyperthyroidism and ophthalmopathy. TCRdb re-called the multiplex PCR reads through MiXCR, storing one row per CDR3 protein. The sample shows under 550,000 distinct CDR3 sequences, about 20% of them seen only once. Sequenced material: blood. The receptors here all came from a man in his forties with Graves' ophthalmopathy. Both conserved end residues are part of each CDR3. Each record gives: D gene, V gene, clone size, J gene, CDR3 DNA, CDR3 protein. A D gene is named only where the DNA matches it firmly. Clone size is not always given. Where it is, it says once, few, many or a class for expanded clones.

TRBD1	TRBV6-5	NA	TRBJ2-7	TGTGCCAGCAGTTACCCCGGGACAGAGTCCTACGAGCAGTACTTC	CASSYPGTESYEQYF
TRBD2	TRBV10-3	many	TRBJ2-7	TGTGCCATCAGTGAAGGTTTAGCGGGAGGTTACGAGCAGTACTTC	CAISEGLAGGYEQYF
NA	TRBV12-3/TRBV12-4	few	TRBJ1-4	TGTGCCAGCAGTCCCCCGGAGTCCTCAGGGGCTAATGAAAAACTGTTTTTT	CASSPPESSGANEKLFF
NA	TRBV5-1	NA	TRBJ2-1	TGCGCCAGCAGCTCGCTCCGCGCTTCCTACAATGAGCAGTTCTTC	CASSSLRASYNEQFF
NA	TRBV11-3	few	TRBJ1-1	TGTGCCAGCAGCTTAGCCGGGGGAGATGAAGCTTTCTTT	CASSLAGGDEAFF
TRBD2	TRBV5-1	NA	TRBJ2-5	TGCGCCAGCAGCTTGAATAGCGGGATCCAAGAGACCCAGTACTTC	CASSLNSGIQETQYF
NA	TRBV15	many	TRBJ2-7	TGTGCCACCAGCACTATGAGTTTCGGCGGGGGCACAGCCTACGAGCAGTACTTC	CATSTMSFGGGTAYEQYF
NA	TRBV11-2	many	TRBJ2-7	TGTGCCAGCAGCTTAGAGGGGAGGTGGGCCTACGAGCAGTACTTC	CASSLEGRWAYEQYF
NA	TRBV9	few	TRBJ2-3	TGTGCCAGCAGCTTCGGCCTGACAGATACGCAGTATTTT	CASSFGLTDTQYF
TRBD1	TRBV6-1	many	TRBJ2-7	TGTGCCAGCCAACCCGGGACAGGCCCTTCCTACGAGCAGTACTTC	CASQPGTGPSYEQYF
NA	TRBV5-1	NA	TRBJ2-7	TGCGCCAGCAGCGAAGACCCGTGGAGAGTGCAGTACTTC	CASSEDPWRVQYF
TRBD1	TRBV13	few	TRBJ2-7	TGTGCCAGCAGCTTAGAGGGACAGGGGACCTACGAGCAGTACTTC	CASSLEGQGTYEQYF
TRBD2	TRBV6-1	many	TRBJ2-5	TGTGCCAGCAACTGGGCTAGCGGGAGGGCTCAACAAGAGACCCAGTACTTC	CASNWASGRAQQETQYF
NA	TRBV13	many	TRBJ2-1	TGTGCCAGCAGCTTAGATGCTGAATACAATGAGCAGTTCTTC	CASSLDAEYNEQFF
NA	TRBV10-3	few	TRBJ2-3	TGTGCCATCAGTGATGGGGATACGCAGTATTTT	CAISDGDTQYF
NA	TRBV9	few	TRBJ2-3	TGTGCCAGCAGCGTAGCGACCTATGGCCCAGATACGCAGTATTTT	CASSVATYGPDTQYF
TRBD2	TRBV30	many	TRBJ2-1	TGTGCCTGGAGTGTACCGAGCGGGAGAAGCTCCTACAATGAGCAGTTCTTC	CAWSVPSGRSSYNEQFF
NA	TRBV2	many	TRBJ2-2	TGTGCCAGCAAAGGGAGCCCCGGGGAGCTGTTTTTT	CASKGSPGELFF
TRBD2	TRBV12-3/TRBV12-4	NA	TRBJ2-5	TGTGCCAGCAGTTTGGGGCCCCTAGCGGGGGGCCCAGCGGGAGAGACCCAGTACTTC	CASSLGPLAGGPAGETQYF
TRBD1	TRBV7-9	few	TRBJ2-7	TGTGCCAGCAGGGGTCCGGGACAGGGGTGGTACGAGCAGTACTTC	CASRGPGQGWYEQYF
TRBD1	TRBV11-1	many	TRBJ2-5	TGTGCCAGCAGCGACAGGGCCCGTCGGCAAGAGACCCAGTACTTC	CASSDRARRQETQYF
NA	TRBV30	NA	TRBJ2-2	TGTGCCTGGAGTGTCAGGGTCAGCGGGGAGCTGTTTTTT	CAWSVRVSGELFF
NA	TRBV6-1	NA	TRBJ2-7	TGTGCCAGCAGTGCGACAATCGGGACATCCGGTCCCTACGAGCAGTACTTC	CASSATIGTSGPYEQYF
TRBD2	TRBV9	few	TRBJ2-1	TGTGCCAGCAGCCCAAGGACTAGCGGTGACAATGAGCAGTTCTTC	CASSPRTSGDNEQFF
NA	TRBV6-1	NA	TRBJ2-7	TGTGCCGCCCAAGGAACGGTCTCCTACGAGCAGTACTTC	CAAQGTVSYEQYF
TRBD1	TRBV20-1	NA	TRBJ1-4	TGCAGTGCTAGAGAAGGGACAGGGAAAGAAAAACTGTTTTTT	CSAREGTGKEKLFF
NA	TRBV6-5	NA	TRBJ2-1	TGTGCCAGCCGATACTCAGGGGCGTACAATGAGCAGTTCTTC	CASRYSGAYNEQFF
TRBD2	TRBV5-1	few	TRBJ2-5	TGCGCCAGCAGCCCCCGGGAGGGGGGGCCGAAGACCCAGTACTTC	CASSPREGGPKTQYF
NA	TRBV20-1	many	TRBJ1-1	TGCAGTGCCGTACCGTCAGGGTGGGGTGGCACTGAAGCTTTCTTT	CSAVPSGWGGTEAFF
TRBD1	TRBV20-1	NA	TRBJ2-7	TGCAGTGCCACCGACAGGGATAACGAGCAGTACTTC	CSATDRDNEQYF
NA	TRBV11-2	many	TRBJ1-5	TGTGCCAGCAGCGTACGCCGCGGGCAGGACGGGGATAGCAATCAGCCCCAGCATTTT	CASSVRRGQDGDSNQPQHF
TRBD2	TRBV7-2	NA	TRBJ2-1	TGTGCCAGCAGCCTACGCGGACAGTCCTTCGGGGGACTAGCGGGAGTAAATGAGCAGTTCTTC	CASSLRGQSFGGLAGVNEQFF
NA	TRBV28	many	TRBJ2-3	TGTGCCAGCAGAGTCACAGATACGCAGTATTTT	CASRVTDTQYF
TRBD1	TRBV6-4	NA	TRBJ1-1	TGTGCCAGCAGAGGCCAGGGACAGGCAAACACTGAAGCTTTCTTT	CASRGQGQANTEAFF
NA	TRBV2	NA	TRBJ1-4	TGTGCCAGCACTGAACCGTTTTGGCAGCGTGAAAAACTGTTTTTT	CASTEPFWQREKLFF
TRBD2	TRBV7-9	many	TRBJ2-1	TGTGCCAGCAGCGCCCCGGGACTAGCGCGGGAGCAGTTCTTC	CASSAPGLAREQFF
TRBD2	TRBV2	many	TRBJ2-3	TGTGCCAGCACCGGCCCCGGAGTAGCGGGAGATTTGGATACGCAGTATTTT	CASTGPGVAGDLDTQYF
TRBD1	TRBV7-9	NA	TRBJ1-1	TGTGCCAGCAGCTTTCCGGCAGGGGGTGGGGAAGCTTTCTTT	CASSFPAGGGEAFF
NA	TRBV7-3	NA	TRBJ2-1	TGTGCCAGCAGCCCGCGGGCGAGCTCCTACAATGAGCAGTTCTTC	CASSPRASSYNEQFF
NA	TRBV2	NA	TRBJ2-7	TGTGCCAGCAGTGAGGGGACACACTACGAGCAGTACTTC	CASSEGTHYEQYF
TRBD2	TRBV13	NA	TRBJ2-1	TGTGCCAGCAGCTCGACCCCGGGACTAGCGGGAAACAATGAGCAGTTCTTC	CASSSTPGLAGNNEQFF
NA	TRBV5-1	few	TRBJ1-1	TGCGCCAGCAACGGGATCACTGAAGCTTTCTTT	CASNGITEAFF
NA	TRBV6-1	few	TRBJ1-2	TGTGCCTCGTGGGGAAACTATGGCTACACCTTC	CASWGNYGYTF
TRBD2	TRBV4-1	NA	TRBJ2-3	TGCGCCAGCAGCCCGCGACTAGCGCCCACAGATACGCAGTATTTT	CASSPRLAPTDTQYF
TRBD2	TRBV6-1	many	TRBJ2-3	TGTGCCAGCAGTCCGACTAGCGGGGGGCGAGATACGCAGTATTTT	CASSPTSGGRDTQYF
NA	TRBV28	once	TRBJ1-6	TGTGCCAGCACCCCCCACTACCATTCACCCCTCCACTTT	CASTPHYHSPLHF
TRBD2	TRBV30	few	TRBJ2-7	TGTGCCTCTACGCCGACTAGCGGGAGAGCCTACGAGCAGTACTTC	CASTPTSGRAYEQYF
NA	TRBV20-1	many	TRBJ2-1	TGCAGTGCTGCAGACTGGCAAAATGAGCAGTTCTTC	CSAADWQNEQFF
NA	TRBV9	many	TRBJ1-1	TGTGCCAGCAGCGCAGGGCCGTACACTGAAGCTTTCTTT	CASSAGPYTEAFF
NA	TRBV7-9	NA	TRBJ2-7	TGTGCCAGCAGCCCGAACAACTACGAGCAGTACTTC	CASSPNNYEQYF
TRBD1	TRBV5-5	few	TRBJ1-1	TGTGCCAGCAGCTTGACAGGGGGCGCGACTGAAGCTTTCTTT	CASSLTGGATEAFF